The 26 T cell receptor beta chains reported below all come from one sample, sequenced in a study of T cell changes during pregnancy in multiple sclerosis. The data were produced by immunoSEQ multiplex PCR, yet TCRdb's version contains in-frame clones alone and is incomplete. The repertoire includes 50,000 to 65,000 clones, approximately 88% of them detected once, and over 1.5% sits in the top ten. Sample: peripheral blood, taken in the first trimester of pregnancy. The receptor set was obtained from a female donor with multiple sclerosis, enrolled in a pregnancy study.

The CDR3 loop is CASSQETGNTEAFF. In nucleotides, the CDR3 is TGCGCCAGCAGCCAAGAAACAGGGAACACTGAAGCTTTCTTT. The V gene is TRBV4-1, the J gene TRBJ1-1; maybe TRBD1 (5 bases). The CDR3 consists of 14 residues. Trimming cost V 0 bases and J 1 base, with 6 bases left between them. Per the germline V gene, CDR1 is MGHRA and CDR2 is YSYEKL.

This chain joins TRBV15 and TRBJ2-5; tentative D call: TRBD1 (6 bases). Germline loops: CDR1 LNHNV, CDR2 YYDKDF (reference sequence). Trimming took 5 bases from V and 3 from J, leaving 19 bases between them. The CDR3 is made up of 16 amino acids. For the CDR3, the DNA is TGTGCCACCAGCTCTCCTTCGGGACACCAAGAAGAGACCCAGTACTTC. Its translation is CATSSPSGHQEETQYF.

The chain employs TRBV18 and TRBJ2-7, with a tentative D call TRBD1 (5 bases). CDR1 and CDR2 (germline): KGHSH, LQKENI. The V and J ends lost 1 base and 2 bases respectively, with 15 bases between them. The CDR3 covers 16 residues. CDR3 DNA sequence: TGTGCCAGCTCACCACGTCCGCCAGGGCAAACCTACGAGCAGTACTTC. It encodes CASSPRPPGQTYEQYF.

The CDR3 sequence: CASSQRGGAGTSDHNEQFF. The CDR3 region has the DNA TGCGCCAGCAGCCAAAGAGGAGGGGCCGGGACTAGCGATCACAATGAGCAGTTCTTC. The genes are TRBV4-1 and TRBJ2-1; 10 bases are shared with TRBD2. J lost 5 bases, V lost 2 bases, and 15 bases had no gene match. The CDR3 sequence is 19 residues long. Germline CDR1 MGHRA, CDR2 YSYEKL.

The chain joins TRBV27 to TRBJ2-7, with 8 positions matching TRBD1. The germline CDR1 and CDR2 sequences are MNHEY and SMNVEV (reference sequence). The V segment lost 4 bases and the J segment 3 bases; nucleotides outside the gene matches: 8. CDR3 length equals 15 residues. The CDR3 DNA reads as TGTGCCAGCAGTTCCACTCGACAGGGGAGCTACGAGCAGTACTTC. Translation gives CASSSTRQGSYEQYF.

V and J are TRBV5-1 and TRBJ2-5; a possible D gene is TRBD2 (5 bases). From germline, CDR1 is SGHRS and CDR2 YFSETQ. Trimming removed 2 bases at V and 5 bases at J, with 13 bases between. This CDR3 is 14 amino acids long. The CDR3 loop is CASSFRLAGETQYF. The CDR3 region has the DNA TGCGCCAGCAGCTTCCGGCTAGCTGGTGAGACCCAGTACTTC.

V is TRBV27 and J is TRBJ2-3; maybe TRBD2 (6 bases). Germline V gene data show CDR1 as MNHEY and CDR2 as SMNVEV (reference sequence). Between the trimmed V and J ends, which lost 4 bases and 5 bases, there was a span of 19 bases. The CDR3 is 16 amino acids. Here the CDR3 reads CASSSPLASRRDTQYF. In nucleotides, the CDR3 is TGTGCCAGCAGTTCCCCGCTAGCGAGTAGGCGAGATACGCAGTATTTT.

This chain connects TRBV5-1 to TRBJ2-7; TRBD2 aligns across 12 bases. Germline CDR1 is SGHRS and CDR2 is YFSETQ. J was trimmed by 2 bases and V by 5 bases; bases with no gene match: 14. This CDR3 comprises 18 residues. The CDR3 DNA is TGCGCCAGCAGTTCTCGACTAGCGGGAGTCCCGCTTGCCTACGAGCAGTACTTC. Protein product: CASSSRLAGVPLAYEQYF.

The sample holds a few counts of this clone. The genes are TRBV27 and TRBJ2-2, with TRBD1 identical over 10 bases. The CDR3 length is 16 residues. Trimming took 6 bases from V and 1 from J; bases not matched to a gene: 5. In germline, CDR1 is MNHEY, CDR2 SMNVEV (reference sequence). CDR3 amino acids: CASRPRTGGNTGELFF. The CDR3 nucleotides are TGTGCCAGCAGACCGAGGACAGGGGGGAACACCGGGGAGCTGTTTTTT.

Only one count was recorded for this clone. The chain couples TRBV9 to TRBJ2-7; tentative D call: TRBD2 (5 bases). Between the trimmed V and J ends, which lost 0 bases and 0 bases, there was a span of 7 bases. This CDR3 comprises 14 residues. Germline CDR1 and CDR2: SGDLS and YYNGEE. CDR3 protein: CASSVGGDSYEQYF. The CDR3 DNA follows: TGTGCCAGCAGCGTAGGGGGAGACTCCTACGAGCAGTACTTC.

The chain has TRBV18 and TRBJ1-4, with 7 positions matching TRBD1. The CDR3 length is 15 residues. Trimming cost V 6 bases and J 7 bases; bases outside gene matches: 11. Germline V lookup: CDR1 KGHSH, CDR2 LQKENI. CDR3 sequence: CASSLGDSAGEKLFF. CDR3 bases: TGTGCCAGCTCGCTAGGGGACAGTGCGGGTGAAAAACTGTTTTTT.

The V and J genes are TRBV5-1 and TRBJ1-1, with TRBD1 matching over 9 bases. V shed 2 bases, J shed 4 bases, and the junction held 15 bases outside the gene matches. Germline CDR1 and CDR2: SGHRS and YFSETQ. This CDR3 is built from 18 residues. The CDR3 sequence: CASSLRSGTGFSGTEAFF. CDR3 coding DNA: TGCGCCAGCAGCTTACGATCCGGGACAGGGTTTTCAGGCACTGAAGCTTTCTTT.

V is TRBV19 and J is TRBJ1-5; 7 nucleotides line up with TRBD1. Per the germline V gene, CDR1 is LNHDA and CDR2 is SQIVND (reference sequence). The CDR3 totals 14 residues. J was trimmed by 5 bases and V by 6 bases; bases with no gene match: 7. The CDR3 loop reads CASREGQIYQPQHF. The DNA for the CDR3 is TGTGCCAGTAGAGAGGGACAGATTTATCAGCCCCAGCATTTT.

CDR3 DNA sequence: TGTGCCAGCAGTTTAGGGAGGGCCCGCATCACCGGGGAGCTGTTTTTT. This codes for CASSLGRARITGELFF. The chain employs TRBV28 and TRBJ2-2; 7 bases map to TRBD2. The junction had 7 bases not matched to a gene; V was cut back by 2 bases and J by 4 bases. Germline CDR1 MDHEN, CDR2 SYDVKM. The length of the CDR3 is 16 residues. The whole variable domain, remainder taken from reference TRBV28 and TRBJ2-2, is DVKVTQSSRYLVKRTGEKVFLECVQDMDHENMFWYRQDPGLGLRLIYFSYDVKMKEKGDIPEGYSVSREKKERFSLILESASTNQTSMYLCASSLGRARITGELFFGEGSRLTVL.

The V and J genes are TRBV5-1 and TRBJ1-5, with D possibly TRBD1 on 5 matching bases. Trimming removed 4 bases at V and 3 bases at J, with 14 bases between. This CDR3 contains 15 residues. In germline, CDR1 is SGHRS, CDR2 YFSETQ. In DNA form, the CDR3 reads TGCGCCAGCAGCCCCCGGGGGGGAAACAATCAGCCCCAGCATTTT. Encoded protein: CASSPRGGNNQPQHF.

The chain combines TRBV19 with TRBJ2-3, with 11 nucleotides matching TRBD2. Trimming at V came to 9 bases and at J to 3 bases, leaving 2 bases not matched to a gene. From germline, CDR1 is LNHDA and CDR2 SQIVND (reference sequence). The CDR3 has 13 amino acids. CDR3 nucleotide sequence: TGTGCCAGCGTAGCGGGAGGGACAGATACGCAGTATTTT. Amino acids: CASVAGGTDTQYF.

The rearrangement uses TRBV5-1 and TRBJ1-2, with 7 bases fitting TRBD1. CDR3 length equals 14 residues. Trimming took 2 bases from V and 2 from J; bases not matched to a gene: 3. Germline loops: CDR1 SGHRS, CDR2 YFSETQ. The CDR3: CASSLPGQNYGYTF. CDR3 in DNA: TGCGCCAGCAGCTTACCGGGACAGAACTATGGCTACACCTTC.

The chain has TRBV5-1 and TRBJ2-2; D gene unclear. V was pared by 0 bases and J by 0 bases, with 9 bases between. Germline lookup yields CDR1 SGHRS and CDR2 YFSETQ. The CDR3 loop spans 16 amino acids. CDR3 amino acids: CASSLDQLANTGELFF. CDR3 DNA: TGCGCCAGCAGCTTGGACCAGCTAGCGAACACCGGGGAGCTGTTTTTT.

The genes are TRBV5-4 and TRBJ2-7; 7 positions agree with TRBD2. CDR1 is SGHNT, CDR2 YYREEE, per germline (reference sequence). J lost 0 bases, V lost 4 bases, and 7 bases had no gene match. This CDR3 comprises 15 residues. Here the CDR3 DNA reads TGTGCCAGCAGCCTCCGGGAGGCTCTCTCCTACGAGCAGTACTTC. This codes for CASSLREALSYEQYF. Full variable domain (rest looked up from reference TRBV5-4 and TRBJ2-7): ETGVTQSPTHLIKTRGQQVTLRCSSQSGHNTVSWYQQALGQGPQFIFQYYREEENGRGNFPPRFSGLQFPNYSSELNVNALELDDSALYLCASSLREALSYEQYFGPGTRLTVT.

The chain is built from TRBV19 and TRBJ1-1, with 7 bases matching TRBD1. Looked up from germline, CDR1 is LNHDA and CDR2 is SQIVND (reference sequence). V trimming: 4 bases; J trimming: 4 bases; junction bases outside the gene matches: 6. The CDR3 is made up of 14 amino acids. The DNA of the CDR3 is TGTGCCAGTAGTAGCGGGACAGCATTCACTGAAGCTTTCTTT. Translating it yields CASSSGTAFTEAFF. Filled out from reference TRBV19 and TRBJ1-1, the complete variable domain reads DGGITQSPKYLFRKEGQNVTLSCEQNLNHDAMYWYRQDPGQGLRLIYYSQIVNDFQKGDIAEGYSVSREKKESFPLTVTSAQKNPTAFYLCASSSGTAFTEAFFGQGTRLTVV.

The chain links TRBV30 to TRBJ2-1; 10 bases are shared with TRBD2. From germline, CDR1 is GTSNPN and CDR2 SVGIG (reference sequence). V was pared by 7 bases and J by 7 bases, with 4 bases of the junction left unmatched. The CDR3 is 12 amino acids. The DNA of the CDR3 is TGTGCCTCTAGCGGGAGCGGGAATGAGCAGTTCTTC. Translated: CASSGSGNEQFF.

J is TRBJ2-1 and V is TRBV27; 7 nucleotides agree with TRBD2. Germline-derived CDR1 and CDR2 are MNHEY and SMNVEV (reference sequence). The CDR3 has 14 amino acids. J lost 8 bases, V lost 2 bases, and 6 bases had no gene match. The CDR3 DNA reads TGTGCCAGCAGTTTAGCAGGGAGGGGTGATGAGCAGTTCTTC. This sequence encodes CASSLAGRGDEQFF.

This chain uses TRBV19 with TRBJ2-1, with 7 bases matching TRBD2. The CDR3 runs 16 residues. Germline V gene lookup returns CDR1 LNHDA and CDR2 SQIVND (reference sequence). Germline trimming cut 5 bases from V and 8 bases from J; bases unmatched to any gene: 15. The CDR3 loop is CASSPRGGNVGYEQFF. CDR3 DNA: TGTGCCAGTAGTCCCCGGGGAGGGAACGTGGGTTATGAGCAGTTCTTC.

The chain links TRBV6-6 to TRBJ1-5; no clear D. CDR1 is MNHNY and CDR2 is SVGAGI in the germline V gene (reference sequence). The length of the CDR3 is 15 residues. The V and J ends lost 2 bases and 0 bases respectively, with 8 bases between them. CDR3 DNA sequence: TGTGCCAGCAGTTACGCCGGACTTAGCAATCAGCCCCAGCATTTT. It codes for CASSYAGLSNQPQHF.

V is TRBV6-5 and J is TRBJ2-5; TRBD1 aligns across 7 bases. Germline loops: CDR1 MNHEY, CDR2 SVGAGI. The trim removed 4 bases at V and 9 bases at J, leaving 14 bases unmatched. The CDR3 contains 15 residues. CDR3 sequence (DNA): TGTGCCAGCAGTTCCGGACAGGAGAGCGTAGCTCCCCAGTACTTC. Translated, it gives CASSSGQESVAPQYF.

The gene calls are TRBV7-9 and TRBJ1-1, with D possibly TRBD1 on 5 matching bases. Per germline, CDR1 SEHNR and CDR2 FQNEAQ (reference sequence). This CDR3 is built from 12 residues. Trimming took 5 bases from V and 6 from J, leaving 10 bases between them. The CDR3 bases are TGTGCCAGCAGCCCCCAGGGTGCTGAAGCTTTCTTT. Protein: CASSPQGAEAFF.